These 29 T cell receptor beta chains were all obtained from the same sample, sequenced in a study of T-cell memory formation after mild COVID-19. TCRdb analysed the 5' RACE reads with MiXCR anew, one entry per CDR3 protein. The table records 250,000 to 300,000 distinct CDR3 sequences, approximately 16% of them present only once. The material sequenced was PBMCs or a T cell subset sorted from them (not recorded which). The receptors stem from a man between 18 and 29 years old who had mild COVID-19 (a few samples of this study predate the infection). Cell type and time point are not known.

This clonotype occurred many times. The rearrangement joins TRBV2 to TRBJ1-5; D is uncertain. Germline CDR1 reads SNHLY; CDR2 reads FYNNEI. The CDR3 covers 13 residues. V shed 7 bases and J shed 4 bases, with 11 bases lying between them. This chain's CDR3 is CASTFSENQPQHF. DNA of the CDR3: TGTGCCAGCACCTTCTCAGAGAATCAGCCCCAGCATTTT.

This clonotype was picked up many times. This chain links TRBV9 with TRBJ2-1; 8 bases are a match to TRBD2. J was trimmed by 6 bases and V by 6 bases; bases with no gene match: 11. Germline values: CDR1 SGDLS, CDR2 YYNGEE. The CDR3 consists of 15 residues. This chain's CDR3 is CASTLGGDLTNEQFF. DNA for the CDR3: TGTGCCAGCACCCTCGGGGGGGACTTAACCAATGAGCAGTTCTTC.

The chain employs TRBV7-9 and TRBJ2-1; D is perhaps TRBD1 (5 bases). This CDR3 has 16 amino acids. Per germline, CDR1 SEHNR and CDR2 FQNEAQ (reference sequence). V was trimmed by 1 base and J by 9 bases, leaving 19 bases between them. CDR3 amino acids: CASSLGLQGNQGEQFF. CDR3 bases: TGTGCCAGCAGCTTAGGTCTCCAGGGCAACCAGGGTGAGCAGTTCTTC.

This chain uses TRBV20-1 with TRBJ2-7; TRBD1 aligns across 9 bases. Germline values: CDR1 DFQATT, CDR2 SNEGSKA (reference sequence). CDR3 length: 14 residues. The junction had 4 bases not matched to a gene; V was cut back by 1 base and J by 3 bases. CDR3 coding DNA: TGCAGTGCTAGAGCTCCGGACAGGGGCTACGAGCAGTACTTC. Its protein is CSARAPDRGYEQYF.

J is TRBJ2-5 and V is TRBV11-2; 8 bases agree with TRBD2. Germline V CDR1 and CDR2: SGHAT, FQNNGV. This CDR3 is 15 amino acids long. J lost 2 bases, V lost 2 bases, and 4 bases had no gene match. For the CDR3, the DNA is TGTGCCAGCAGCTTATCCCCTAGCGGGCAAGAGACCCAGTACTTC. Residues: CASSLSPSGQETQYF.

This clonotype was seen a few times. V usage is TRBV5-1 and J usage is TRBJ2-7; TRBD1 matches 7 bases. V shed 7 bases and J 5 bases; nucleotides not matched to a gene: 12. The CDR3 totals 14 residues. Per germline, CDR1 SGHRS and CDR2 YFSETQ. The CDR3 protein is CASGTGAPVDEQYF. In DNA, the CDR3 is TGCGCCAGCGGTACAGGGGCCCCCGTGGACGAGCAGTACTTC.

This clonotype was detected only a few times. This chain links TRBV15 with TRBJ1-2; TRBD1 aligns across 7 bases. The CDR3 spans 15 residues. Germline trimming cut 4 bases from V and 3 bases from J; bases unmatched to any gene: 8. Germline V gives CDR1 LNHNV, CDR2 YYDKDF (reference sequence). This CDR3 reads CATSTLSGTDYGYTF. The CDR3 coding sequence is TGTGCCACCAGCACCCTATCGGGGACAGACTATGGCTACACCTTC.

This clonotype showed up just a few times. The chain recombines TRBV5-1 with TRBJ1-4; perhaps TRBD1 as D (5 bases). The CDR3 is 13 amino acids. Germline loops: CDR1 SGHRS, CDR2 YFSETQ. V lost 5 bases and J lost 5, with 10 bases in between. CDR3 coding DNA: TGCGCCAGCAGGGGGGGTGACAATGAAAAACTGTTTTTT. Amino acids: CASRGGDNEKLFF.

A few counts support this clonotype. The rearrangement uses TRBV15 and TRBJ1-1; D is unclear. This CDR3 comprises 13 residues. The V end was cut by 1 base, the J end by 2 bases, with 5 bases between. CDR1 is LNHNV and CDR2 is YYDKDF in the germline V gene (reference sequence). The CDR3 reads CATSRVGNTEAFF. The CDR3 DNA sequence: TGTGCCACCAGCAGAGTGGGAAACACTGAAGCTTTCTTT.

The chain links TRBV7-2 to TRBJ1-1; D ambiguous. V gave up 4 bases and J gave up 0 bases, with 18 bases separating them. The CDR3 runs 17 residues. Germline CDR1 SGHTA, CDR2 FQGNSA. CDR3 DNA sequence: TGTGCCAGCAGCTCGACACCGCCCGATTACCTGAACACTGAAGCTTTCTTT. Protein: CASSSTPPDYLNTEAFF.

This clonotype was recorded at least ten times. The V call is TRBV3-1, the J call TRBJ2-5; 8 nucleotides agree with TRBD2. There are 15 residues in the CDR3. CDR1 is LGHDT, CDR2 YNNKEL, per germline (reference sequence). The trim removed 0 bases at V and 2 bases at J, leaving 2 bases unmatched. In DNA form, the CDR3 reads TGTGCCAGCAGCCAAGACGGGAGGGGTCAAGAGACCCAGTACTTC. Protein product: CASSQDGRGQETQYF.

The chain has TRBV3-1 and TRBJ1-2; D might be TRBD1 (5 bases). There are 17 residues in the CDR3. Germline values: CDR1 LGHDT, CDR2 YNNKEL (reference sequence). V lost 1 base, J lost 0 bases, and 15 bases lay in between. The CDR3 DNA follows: TGTGCCAGCAGCCAAGGGGTCCAGGGACTCGCTAACTATGGCTACACCTTC. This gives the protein CASSQGVQGLANYGYTF.

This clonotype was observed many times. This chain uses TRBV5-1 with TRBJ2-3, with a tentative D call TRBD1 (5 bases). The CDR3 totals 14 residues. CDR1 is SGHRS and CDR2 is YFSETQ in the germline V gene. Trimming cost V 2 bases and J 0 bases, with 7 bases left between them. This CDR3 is CASSLGVSTDTQYF. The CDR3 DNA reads TGCGCCAGCAGCTTAGGGGTAAGCACAGATACGCAGTATTTT.

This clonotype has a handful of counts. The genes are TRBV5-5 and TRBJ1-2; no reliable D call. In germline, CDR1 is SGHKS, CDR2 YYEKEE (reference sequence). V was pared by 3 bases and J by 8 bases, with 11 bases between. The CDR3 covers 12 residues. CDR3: CASSWTGPGYTF. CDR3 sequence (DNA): TGTGCCAGCAGCTGGACGGGCCCAGGCTACACCTTC.

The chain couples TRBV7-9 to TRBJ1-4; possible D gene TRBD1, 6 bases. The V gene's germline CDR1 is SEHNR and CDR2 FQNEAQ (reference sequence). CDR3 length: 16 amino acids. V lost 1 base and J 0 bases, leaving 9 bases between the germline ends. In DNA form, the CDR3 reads TGTGCCAGCAGCTTAGGGACAGCGGCAACTAATGAAAAACTGTTTTTT. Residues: CASSLGTAATNEKLFF. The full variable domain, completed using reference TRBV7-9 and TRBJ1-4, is DTGVSQNPRHKITKRGQNVTFRCDPISEHNRLYWYRQTLGQGPEFLTYFQNEAQLEKSRLLSDRFSAERPKGSFSTLEIQRTEQGDSAMYLCASSLGTAATNEKLFFGSGTQLSVL.

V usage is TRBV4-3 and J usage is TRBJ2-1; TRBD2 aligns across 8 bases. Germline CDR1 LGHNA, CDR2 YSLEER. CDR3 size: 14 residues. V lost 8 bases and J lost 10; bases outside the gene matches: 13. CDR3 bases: TGCGCCAGCGGAGCGGGGGCGCGCCTTGGGGAGCAGTTCTTC. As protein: CASGAGARLGEQFF.

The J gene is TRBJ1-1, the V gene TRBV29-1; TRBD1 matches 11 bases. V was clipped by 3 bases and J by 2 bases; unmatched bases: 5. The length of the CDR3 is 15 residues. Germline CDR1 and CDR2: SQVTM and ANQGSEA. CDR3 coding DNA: TGCAGCGTTGAGGGACAGGGGGGGGTTAACACTGAAGCTTTCTTT. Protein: CSVEGQGGVNTEAFF.

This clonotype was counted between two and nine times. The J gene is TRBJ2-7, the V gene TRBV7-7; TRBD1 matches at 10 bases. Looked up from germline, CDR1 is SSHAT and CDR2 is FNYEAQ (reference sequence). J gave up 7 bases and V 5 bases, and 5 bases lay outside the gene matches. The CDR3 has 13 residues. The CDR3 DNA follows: TGTGCCAGCAGCGGGGACAGGGGCGGGGAGCAGTACTTC. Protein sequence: CASSGDRGGEQYF.

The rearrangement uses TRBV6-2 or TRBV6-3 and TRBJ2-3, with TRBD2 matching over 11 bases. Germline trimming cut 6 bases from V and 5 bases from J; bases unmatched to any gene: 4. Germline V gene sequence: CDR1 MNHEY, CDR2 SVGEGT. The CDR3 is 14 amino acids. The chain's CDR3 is CASRLAGGQDTQYF. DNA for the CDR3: TGTGCCAGCAGATTAGCGGGGGGGCAAGATACGCAGTATTTT.

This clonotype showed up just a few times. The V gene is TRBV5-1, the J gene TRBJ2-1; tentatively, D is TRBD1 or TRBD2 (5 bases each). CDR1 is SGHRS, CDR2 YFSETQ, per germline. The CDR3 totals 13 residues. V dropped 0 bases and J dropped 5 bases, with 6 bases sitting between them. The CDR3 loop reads CASSLGDHNEQFF. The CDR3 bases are TGCGCCAGCAGCTTGGGGGACCACAATGAGCAGTTCTTC.

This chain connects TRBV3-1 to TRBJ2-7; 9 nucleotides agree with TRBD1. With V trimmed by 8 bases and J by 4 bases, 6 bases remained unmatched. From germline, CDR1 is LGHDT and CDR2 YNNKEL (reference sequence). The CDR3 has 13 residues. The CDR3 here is CASGDREKYEQYF. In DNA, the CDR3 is TGTGCCAGCGGGGACAGGGAAAAATACGAGCAGTACTTC.

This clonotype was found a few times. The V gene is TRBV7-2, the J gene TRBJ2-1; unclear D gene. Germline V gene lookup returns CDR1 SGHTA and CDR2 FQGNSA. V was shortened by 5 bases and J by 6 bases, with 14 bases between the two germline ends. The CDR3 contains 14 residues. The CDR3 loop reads CASSAGFLGNEQFF. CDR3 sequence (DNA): TGTGCCAGCAGCGCCGGGTTCTTAGGCAATGAGCAGTTCTTC.

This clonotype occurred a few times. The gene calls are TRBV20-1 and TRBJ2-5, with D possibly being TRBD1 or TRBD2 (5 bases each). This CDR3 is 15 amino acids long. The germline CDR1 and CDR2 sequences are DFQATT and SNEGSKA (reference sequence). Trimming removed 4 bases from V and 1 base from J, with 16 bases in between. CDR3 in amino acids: CSATPAGTTQETQYF. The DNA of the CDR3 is TGCAGTGCTACCCCAGCCGGGACCACCCAAGAGACCCAGTACTTC.

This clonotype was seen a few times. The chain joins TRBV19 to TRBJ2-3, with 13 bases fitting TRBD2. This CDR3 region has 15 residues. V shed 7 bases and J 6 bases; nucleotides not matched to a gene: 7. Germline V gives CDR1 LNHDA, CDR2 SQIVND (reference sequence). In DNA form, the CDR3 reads TGTGCCAGTACCCCACTAGCGGGGGGGAGGGATACGCAGTATTTT. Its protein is CASTPLAGGRDTQYF.

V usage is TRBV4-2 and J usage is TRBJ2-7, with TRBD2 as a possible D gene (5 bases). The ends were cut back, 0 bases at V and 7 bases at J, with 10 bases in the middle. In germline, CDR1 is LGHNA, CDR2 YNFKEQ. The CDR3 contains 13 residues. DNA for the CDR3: TGTGCCAGCAGCCAAGATGCGGGCACTGAGCAGTACTTC. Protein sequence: CASSQDAGTEQYF.

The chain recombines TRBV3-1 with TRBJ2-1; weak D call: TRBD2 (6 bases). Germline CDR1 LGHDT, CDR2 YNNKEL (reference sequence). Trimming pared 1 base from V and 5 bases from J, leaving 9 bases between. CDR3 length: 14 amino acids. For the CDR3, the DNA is TGTGCCAGCAGCCAAGCCGGGACTCACAATGAGCAGTTCTTC. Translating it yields CASSQAGTHNEQFF.

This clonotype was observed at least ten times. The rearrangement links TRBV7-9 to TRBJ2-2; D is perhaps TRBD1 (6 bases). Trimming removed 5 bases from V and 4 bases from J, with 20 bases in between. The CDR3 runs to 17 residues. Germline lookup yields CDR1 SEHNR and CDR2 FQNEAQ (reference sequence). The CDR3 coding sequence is TGTGCCAGCAGCCCCCCTGGACAGAGTTGGGGCACCGGGGAGCTGTTTTTT. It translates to CASSPPGQSWGTGELFF.

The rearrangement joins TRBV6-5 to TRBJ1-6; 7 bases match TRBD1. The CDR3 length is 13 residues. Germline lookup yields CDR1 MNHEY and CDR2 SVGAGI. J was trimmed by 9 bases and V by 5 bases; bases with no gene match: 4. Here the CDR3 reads CASSQQGGSPLHF. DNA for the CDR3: TGTGCCAGCAGTCAGCAGGGGGGTTCACCCCTCCACTTT.

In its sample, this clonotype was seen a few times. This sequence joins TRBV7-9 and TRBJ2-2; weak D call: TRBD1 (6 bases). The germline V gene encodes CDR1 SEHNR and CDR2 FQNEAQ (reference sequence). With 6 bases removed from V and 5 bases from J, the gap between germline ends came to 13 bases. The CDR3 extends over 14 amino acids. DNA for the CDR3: TGTGCCAGCAGGTACAGGGCTGAGACCGGGGAGCTGTTTTTT. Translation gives CASRYRAETGELFF.